The 26 T cell receptor beta chains below all came from one sample that was sequenced in a study of shared clonotypes between healthy human individuals. Produced via immunoSEQ multiplex PCR; TCRdb's table is partial and in-frame only. In the table there are about 460,000 clones, roughly 80% of which are singletons. Sequenced material: PBMCs. These receptors were collected from a woman in her thirties or forties in good health. Some clones in this sample may be carry-over from other donors' samples.

The rearrangement joins TRBV29-1 to TRBJ2-5; TRBD2 matches at 8 bases. Unmatched junction bases numbered 4, after V lost 3 bases and J lost 4 bases. CDR1 is SQVTM, CDR2 ANQGSEA, per germline. This CDR3 is built from 13 residues. CDR3 amino acids: CSVDWSGRETQYF. DNA of the CDR3: TGCAGCGTTGACTGGAGCGGGAGAGAGACCCAGTACTTC.

The rearrangement joins TRBV5-1 to TRBJ2-2; D call uncertain. V lost 0 bases and J lost 6, with 12 bases in between. From germline, CDR1 is SGHRS and CDR2 YFSETQ. The CDR3 loop spans 15 amino acids. In DNA, the CDR3 is TGCGCCAGCAGCTTGGGGTTTAGTTTGTCCGGGGAGCTGTTTTTT. This translates into CASSLGFSLSGELFF.

This rearrangement joins TRBV15 to TRBJ2-5; D might be TRBD2 (5 bases). The length of the CDR3 is 15 residues. V lost 0 bases and J 2 bases, leaving 10 bases between the germline ends. Germline CDR1 is LNHNV and CDR2 is YYDKDF (reference sequence). DNA of the CDR3: TGTGCCACCAGCAGAGATCTGGGAGAGCAAGAGACCCAGTACTTC. This encodes CATSRDLGEQETQYF. The full variable domain, its missing parts supplied by reference TRBV15 and TRBJ2-5, is DAMVIQNPRYQVTQFGKPVTLSCSQTLNHNVMYWYQQKSSQAPKLLFHYYDKDFNNEADTPDNFQSRRPNTSFCFLDIRSPGLGDTAMYLCATSRDLGEQETQYFGPGTRLLVL.

This clone was picked up a small number of times. The chain is built from TRBV9 and TRBJ2-1; no firm D call. The V end was cut by 0 bases, the J end by 10 bases, with 17 bases between. Germline V CDR1 and CDR2: SGDLS, YYNGEE. The CDR3 runs 15 residues. CDR3 region: CASSVGASGVREQFF. DNA for the CDR3: TGTGCCAGCAGCGTAGGGGCTAGTGGGGTCAGGGAGCAGTTCTTC.

This chain links TRBV5-6 with TRBJ2-2, with D unclear. In germline, CDR1 is SGHDT, CDR2 YYEEEE. The CDR3 is made up of 15 amino acids. V dropped 0 bases and J dropped 1 base, with 7 bases sitting between them. The CDR3 DNA reads as TGTGCCAGCAGCTTGGCCGGCCGGAACACCGGGGAGCTGTTTTTT. This gives the protein CASSLAGRNTGELFF. The full variable domain, rest sourced from reference TRBV5-6 and TRBJ2-2, is DAGVTQSPTHLIKTRGQQVTLRCSPKSGHDTVSWYQQALGQGPQFIFQYYEEEERQRGNFPDRFSGHQFPNYSSELNVNALLLGDSALYLCASSLAGRNTGELFFGEGSRLTVL.

The genes are TRBV5-1 and TRBJ2-7; TRBD2 agrees at 11 bases. In germline, CDR1 is SGHRS, CDR2 YFSETQ. The CDR3 covers 14 residues. V gave up 4 bases and J gave up 6 bases; unmatched junction bases: 6. CDR3 DNA sequence: TGCGCCAGCAGCAAAACTAGCGGGAGTATCGAGCAGTACTTC. Translating it yields CASSKTSGSIEQYF.

The J gene is TRBJ2-1, the V gene TRBV5-1; a weak D match, TRBD2 (5 bases). This CDR3 spans 15 amino acids. Germline V gene lookup returns CDR1 SGHRS and CDR2 YFSETQ. Trimming pared 1 base from V and 8 bases from J, leaving 16 bases between. CDR3 sequence (DNA): TGCGCCAGCAGCTTGTCGGAGCTGGCGGGCGATGAGCAGTTCTTC. Amino acid sequence: CASSLSELAGDEQFF.

The chain joins TRBV5-4 to TRBJ1-2; 7 bases agree with TRBD1. CDR1 is SGHNT and CDR2 is YYREEE in the germline V gene (reference sequence). This CDR3 has 14 amino acids. The J segment lost 2 bases and the V segment lost 0 bases, leaving 1 base of the junction unmatched. CDR3 amino acids: CASSLAGQNYGYTF. CDR3 in DNA: TGTGCCAGCAGCTTGGCGGGACAGAACTATGGCTACACCTTC.

This clone showed up just once. V usage is TRBV6-6 and J usage is TRBJ2-2; D may be TRBD2 (5 bases). Trimming pared 6 bases from V and 1 base from J, leaving 6 bases between. The CDR3 sequence is 13 residues long. Per germline, CDR1 MNHNY and CDR2 SVGAGI (reference sequence). This CDR3 is CASRLVNTGELFF. The CDR3 bases are TGTGCCAGCAGACTAGTGAACACCGGGGAGCTGTTTTTT.

This clone appeared a few times. The rearrangement joins TRBV2 to TRBJ1-5; D ambiguous. V lost 7 bases and J lost 1, with 14 bases in between. CDR3 length equals 15 residues. Germline V gene lookup returns CDR1 SNHLY and CDR2 FYNNEI. The CDR3, as DNA: TGTGCCAGCACCCCCCTGCGACACAGCAATCAGCCCCAGCATTTT. Its translation: CASTPLRHSNQPQHF.

The chain employs TRBV28 and TRBJ2-5, with 7 bases matching TRBD1. The CDR3 totals 13 residues. Germline trimming cut 3 bases from V and 4 bases from J; bases unmatched to any gene: 2. Germline CDR1 is MDHEN and CDR2 is SYDVKM. The CDR3 DNA follows: TGTGCCAGCAGTTTGGGGACAGTAGAGACCCAGTACTTC. It translates to CASSLGTVETQYF.

On this clone: Other DNA sequences of this sample code for an identical CDR3. The chain carries TRBV5-1 and TRBJ1-5; D gene ambiguous. Per the germline V gene, CDR1 is SGHRS and CDR2 is YFSETQ. V was trimmed by 2 bases and J by 2 bases, leaving 8 bases between them. The CDR3 covers 14 residues. This CDR3 reads CASSLSGGNQPQHF. The CDR3 coding sequence is TGCGCCAGCAGCTTATCAGGCGGCAATCAGCCCCAGCATTTT. Complete variable domain (other parts from reference TRBV5-1 and TRBJ1-5): KAGVTQTPRYLIKTRGQQVTLSCSPISGHRSVSWYQQTPGQGLQFLFEYFSETQRNKGNFPGRFSGRQFSNSRSEMNVSTLELGDSALYLCASSLSGGNQPQHFGDGTRLSIL.

This sequence joins TRBV19 and TRBJ1-2; no firm D call. Germline assignment: CDR1 LNHDA and CDR2 SQIVND (reference sequence). V lost 5 bases to trimming and J lost 7 bases, with 14 bases between them. This CDR3 has 13 residues. CDR3 amino acids: CASSSSPAAGYTF. In DNA, the CDR3 is TGTGCCAGTAGTTCGTCCCCTGCGGCTGGCTACACCTTC.

V gene TRBV5-1 combines with J gene TRBJ2-7; TRBD1 agrees at 8 bases. Judging by the DNA end, TRBJ2-5 fits better; the J call may be wrong. Per the germline V gene, CDR1 is SGHRS and CDR2 is YFSETQ. The CDR3 runs to 12 residues. In DNA form, the CDR3 reads TGCGCCAGTTCAGGGGGCACGGAGACCCAGTACTTC. This gives the protein CASSGGTETQYF.

Note on this clone: This may be a read error, as it is one base from a much larger clone. The rearrangement joins TRBV29-1 to TRBJ1-4; TRBD1 matches 8 bases. The CDR3 covers 16 residues. Germline V gives CDR1 SQVTM, CDR2 ANQGSEA. Trimming took 7 bases from V and 8 from J; bases not matched to a gene: 18. The CDR3 DNA is TGCAGCGCTGACCCCTACCGGACAGGGTGCCTGGAAAAACTGTTTTTT. Translated, it gives CSADPYRTGCLEKLFF.

This chain uses TRBV7-2 with TRBJ2-7; 8 nucleotides match TRBD2. V lost 0 bases to trimming and J lost 2 bases; unmatched junction nucleotides: 6. Per germline, CDR1 SGHTA and CDR2 FQGNSA. The CDR3 is made up of 16 amino acids. The DNA of the CDR3 is TGTGCCAGCAGCTTAGCTGGGTCGGGAGGGCCCTACGAGCAGTACTTC. As protein: CASSLAGSGGPYEQYF.

V gene TRBV11-2 combines with J gene TRBJ1-2, with TRBD1 as a possible D gene (6 bases). V lost 0 bases and J lost 3, with 8 bases in between. CDR1 SGHAT and CDR2 FQNNGV come from the germline V gene. This CDR3 spans 14 amino acids. The DNA for the CDR3 is TGTGCCAGCAGCTTAGACAGGGGTGACTATGGCTACACCTTC. Protein product: CASSLDRGDYGYTF. Complete variable domain (other parts from reference TRBV11-2 and TRBJ1-2): EAGVAQSPRYKIIEKRQSVAFWCNPISGHATLYWYQQILGQGPKLLIQFQNNGVVDDSQLPKDRFSAERLKGVDSTLKIQPAKLEDSAVYLCASSLDRGDYGYTFGSGTRLTVV.

This clone was found once. The chain combines TRBV6-7 with TRBJ2-3, with TRBD2 matching over 11 bases. TRBV6-7 counts as an open reading frame of uncertain function. V gave up 6 bases and J gave up 0 bases; unmatched junction bases: 8. The CDR3 spans 17 residues. The CDR3 loop reads CASRNSGREGSTDTQYF. As DNA, the CDR3 is TGTGCCAGCAGGAATAGCGGGAGGGAGGGGAGCACAGATACGCAGTATTTT.

The CDR3 bases are TGTGCCAGTAGCCAAAGGTCGGACACTGAAGCTTTCTTT. It yields the protein CASSQRSDTEAFF. The chain combines TRBV19 with TRBJ1-1; D is undetermined. This CDR3 contains 13 residues. V lost 6 bases, J lost 3 bases, and 11 bases lay in between. In germline, CDR1 is LNHDA, CDR2 SQIVND (reference sequence).

This clone has at least ten counts. The chain combines TRBV28 with TRBJ2-7; maybe TRBD1 (6 bases). The CDR3 totals 16 residues. Trimming shortened V by 5 bases and J by 7 bases, and 24 bases separated the two germline ends. Germline V CDR1 and CDR2: MDHEN, SYDVKM. As DNA, the CDR3 is TGTGCCAGCAGTCAATCCTACCGGGACAACAGATTAGAGCAGTACTTC. Its protein product is CASSQSYRDNRLEQYF.

This clone was picked up a small number of times. The missing conserved phenylalanine or tryptophan at the end of this CDR3 makes a read error likely. The V and J genes are TRBV5-4 and TRBJ1-1; 7 bases match TRBD1. CDR1 is SGHNT and CDR2 is YYREEE in the germline V gene (reference sequence). V trimming: 4 bases; J trimming: 11 bases; junction bases outside the gene matches: 11. The CDR3 covers 13 residues. The CDR3 protein is CASSPDRDSRAFL. For the CDR3, the DNA is TGTGCCAGCAGCCCCGACCGGGACAGTCGGGCTTTCCTT.

J is TRBJ2-5 and V is TRBV19; 7 nucleotides agree with TRBD1. Germline V CDR1 and CDR2: LNHDA, SQIVND (reference sequence). The CDR3 has 13 residues. Trimming removed 5 bases from V and 1 base from J; junction bases left unmatched: 1. The CDR3, as DNA: TGTGCCAGTAGTCGGGACAGCCAAGAGACCCAGTACTTC. It specifies CASSRDSQETQYF.

The chain links TRBV7-9 to TRBJ1-3; D unresolved. This CDR3 spans 15 amino acids. The V and J ends lost 2 bases and 0 bases respectively, with 8 bases between them. Germline CDR1 reads SEHNR; CDR2 reads FQNEAQ (reference sequence). The CDR3 DNA follows: TGTGCCAGCAGCTTATACATTTACTCTGGAAACACCATATATTTT. Its translation: CASSLYIYSGNTIYF.

This chain uses TRBV10-3 with TRBJ2-5; TRBD2 matches at 8 bases. V was pared by 3 bases and J by 4 bases, with 1 base of the junction left unmatched. This CDR3 comprises 13 residues. In germline, CDR1 is ENHRY, CDR2 SYGVKD. CDR3 loop: CAISDGLAETQYF. The DNA for the CDR3 is TGTGCCATCAGTGATGGACTAGCAGAGACCCAGTACTTC.

The chain employs TRBV5-4 and TRBJ2-6; D is possibly TRBD1 or TRBD2 (5 bases each). Germline lookup yields CDR1 SGHNT and CDR2 YYREEE (reference sequence). V lost 8 bases and J 0 bases, leaving 12 bases between the germline ends. CDR3 length: 15 residues. The CDR3 spells CASTGLSSGANVLTF. CDR3 bases: TGTGCCAGTACAGGACTGAGCTCTGGGGCCAACGTCCTGACTTTC.

This chain links TRBV7-6 with TRBJ2-2; D is uncertain. This CDR3 has 11 amino acids. Germline assignment: CDR1 SGHVS and CDR2 FNYEAQ. V was clipped by 8 bases and J by 15 bases, with 16 bases between them. CDR3: CASGTLRALFF. CDR3 nucleotides: TGTGCCAGCGGTACACTTCGGGCGTTGTTTTTT.